This entry lists 19 T cell receptor beta chains sequenced from one sample in a study of CD8 T cells in ankylosing spondylitis. TCRdb processed the 5' RACE reads anew with MiXCR; each CDR3 protein has one entry. The sample has some 180,000 distinct CDR3 sequences, roughly 20% seen once. Sequenced material: blood, either unsorted or a sorted T cell fraction (not recorded which). The receptors were sampled from a male donor aged 10-29 years with ankylosing spondylitis or in good health (not recorded which).

This clonotype was found many times. The chain combines TRBV29-1 with TRBJ1-1; D call uncertain. The CDR3 runs 12 residues. The V gene's germline CDR1 is SQVTM and CDR2 ANQGSEA. Trimming removed 7 bases at V and 5 bases at J, with 14 bases between. CDR3 protein: CSAVVLGTEAFF. CDR3 coding DNA: TGCAGCGCCGTTGTCCTGGGGACTGAAGCTTTCTTT.

This clonotype was counted many times. The chain joins TRBV4-3 to TRBJ1-4, with TRBD1 matching over 8 bases. Germline V lookup: CDR1 LGHNA, CDR2 YSLEER. Trimming cost V 4 bases and J 8 bases; bases outside gene matches: 6. The CDR3 runs to 14 residues. CDR3 sequence (DNA): TGCGCCAGCAGCCGGACAGGGATAGGCGAAAAACTGTTTTTT. Amino acid sequence: CASSRTGIGEKLFF.

This clonotype was seen at least ten times. The rearrangement joins TRBV5-5 to TRBJ2-1; TRBD1 agrees at 7 bases. CDR3 length equals 15 residues. CDR1 SGHKS and CDR2 YYEKEE come from the germline V gene (reference sequence). After removal of 3 bases from V and 1 base from J, the junction contained 4 bases not matched to a gene. CDR3 sequence: CASSSLTGSYNEQFF. In DNA, the CDR3 is TGTGCCAGCAGCTCGCTGACAGGGTCCTACAATGAGCAGTTCTTC.

This clonotype was recorded at least ten times. The gene calls are TRBV10-1 and TRBJ2-2; D gene uncertain. The germline gives CDR1 WNHNN, CDR2 SYGVQD (reference sequence). The CDR3 covers 11 residues. V was shortened by 2 bases and J by 8 bases, with 3 bases between the two germline ends. Written as DNA, the CDR3 is TGCGCCAGCAGTGAGGAAGGGGAGCTGTTTTTT. Translation gives CASSEEGELFF.

This clonotype occurred many times. Here the CDR3 DNA reads TGTGCCAGCAGTTTGGTGGACTCCTCCTACGAGCAGTACTTC. Translated, it gives CASSLVDSSYEQYF. This chain joins TRBV12-3 or TRBV12-4 and TRBJ2-7, with D possibly TRBD2 on 5 matching bases. The V end lost 3 bases, the J end lost 0 bases, and 9 bases lay between the germline ends. The CDR3 loop spans 14 amino acids.

The chain links TRBV10-3 to TRBJ2-5; TRBD1 aligns across 8 bases. This CDR3 spans 15 amino acids. The germline V gene encodes CDR1 ENHRY and CDR2 SYGVKD. Unmatched junction bases numbered 6, after V lost 3 bases and J lost 3 bases. The CDR3 DNA is TGTGCCATCAGTGAAGGACAGGGCGTCGAAGAGACCCAGTACTTC. It translates to CAISEGQGVEETQYF.

This clonotype was seen at least ten times. The chain joins TRBV7-2 to TRBJ2-2; D gene ambiguous. V was cut by 5 bases and J by 0 bases, with 10 bases left in between. The germline V gene has CDR1 SGHTA and CDR2 FQGNSA. The CDR3 has 15 amino acids. CDR3 in amino acids: CASSLLGANTGELFF. The CDR3 nucleotides read TGTGCCAGCAGCCTACTGGGCGCGAACACCGGGGAGCTGTTTTTT. The variable domain in full, with the rest retrieved from reference TRBV7-2 and TRBJ2-2, is GAGVSQSPSNKVTEKGKDVELRCDPISGHTALYWYRQSLGQGLEFLIYFQGNSAPDKSGLPSDRFSAERTGGSVSTLTIQRTQQEDSAVYLCASSLLGANTGELFFGEGSRLTVL.

There are many counts of this clonotype. The V gene is TRBV5-5, the J gene TRBJ2-2, with D tentatively TRBD2 (7 bases). Germline CDR1 SGHKS, CDR2 YYEKEE (reference sequence). V lost 3 bases and J lost 5, with 14 bases in between. CDR3 length: 15 amino acids. The CDR3, as DNA: TGTGCCAGCAGCTGGGGGGGCTCTGGAACCGGGGAGCTGTTTTTT. This codes for CASSWGGSGTGELFF.

This chain joins TRBV29-1 and TRBJ2-7; 7 bases map to TRBD2. V lost 6 bases, J lost 3 bases, and 8 bases stayed unmatched. The CDR3 runs 13 residues. Germline V CDR1 and CDR2: SQVTM, ANQGSEA. The CDR3 nucleotides read TGCAGCGTAGCGACTAGCCAAAACTACGAGCAGTACTTC. Its translation is CSVATSQNYEQYF.

This clonotype showed up many times. The chain carries TRBV7-2 and TRBJ2-7; no definite D call. The CDR3 extends over 13 amino acids. V was pared by 6 bases and J by 3 bases, with 12 bases between. Germline V gene sequence: CDR1 SGHTA, CDR2 FQGNSA. CDR3 sequence reads: CASSRQLLYEQYF. CDR3 bases: TGTGCCAGCAGTCGGCAGCTCCTCTACGAGCAGTACTTC.

In this sample, this clonotype turned up many times. The chain combines TRBV5-1 with TRBJ2-1; TRBD1 might be the D (6 bases). CDR3 length equals 14 residues. The germline V and J ends were trimmed by 3 bases and 7 bases, with 14 bases remaining between them. Germline CDR1 reads SGHRS; CDR2 reads YFSETQ. CDR3 in DNA: TGCGCCAGCAGCTCGACCGGGACAAATAATGAGCAGTTCTTC. As protein: CASSSTGTNNEQFF.

This clonotype was observed many times. The V and J genes are TRBV9 and TRBJ2-3; TRBD2 matches at 10 bases. The CDR3 runs 15 residues. Trimming cost V 2 bases and J 4 bases; bases outside gene matches: 4. The V gene's germline CDR1 is SGDLS and CDR2 YYNGEE. The DNA of the CDR3 is TGTGCCAGCAGCGTGAGCGGGAGGGCCTCAGATACGCAGTATTTT. Translated: CASSVSGRASDTQYF.

There are many counts of this clonotype. This chain joins TRBV2 and TRBJ2-1, with D possibly being TRBD2 (5 bases). Trimming pared 6 bases from V and 2 bases from J, leaving 11 bases between. The CDR3 has 14 amino acids. Germline V lookup: CDR1 SNHLY, CDR2 FYNNEI. The CDR3 spells CASSGLFAYNEQFF. The CDR3 DNA follows: TGTGCCAGCAGCGGACTTTTTGCCTACAATGAGCAGTTCTTC.

A single count supports this clonotype. This sequence joins TRBV12-3 or TRBV12-4 and TRBJ2-1; maybe TRBD2 (6 bases). CDR3 length: 14 residues. V lost 3 bases, J lost 8 bases, and 14 bases lay in between. CDR3 residues: CASSLASVKDEQFF. The CDR3 DNA is TGTGCCAGCAGTTTGGCTAGCGTAAAGGATGAGCAGTTCTTC.

Many counts were recorded for this clonotype. The chain combines TRBV5-6 with TRBJ1-6, with D perhaps matching TRBD1 (6 bases). The germline V gene has CDR1 SGHDT and CDR2 YYEEEE. Between the trimmed V and J ends, which lost 4 bases and 6 bases, there was a span of 11 bases. The CDR3 runs 14 residues. This chain's CDR3 is CASSAGQLNSPLHF. DNA for the CDR3: TGTGCCAGCAGCGCCGGACAGCTTAATTCACCCCTCCACTTT.

The table lists this clonotype with many counts. This chain joins TRBV9 and TRBJ2-1, with D possibly being TRBD2 (6 bases). Trimming took off 2 bases at V and 5 bases at J, with 11 bases between the two ends. The germline gives CDR1 SGDLS, CDR2 YYNGEE. The CDR3 loop spans 14 amino acids. CDR3 protein: CASSVGPGDNEQFF. Written as DNA, the CDR3 is TGTGCCAGCAGCGTTGGACCGGGAGACAATGAGCAGTTCTTC.

This clonotype was detected many times. V and J are TRBV7-6 and TRBJ2-3, with 8 bases fitting TRBD1. In germline, CDR1 is SGHVS, CDR2 FNYEAQ. The CDR3 has 15 amino acids. Losses at the gene ends were 2 bases for V and 1 base for J; bases not matched to a gene: 2. CDR3 DNA: TGTGCCAGCAGCTTACCGGACAGGGGCACAGATACGCAGTATTTT. Residues: CASSLPDRGTDTQYF.

At least ten counts were recorded for this clonotype. The J gene is TRBJ2-7, the V gene TRBV4-3; 14 positions match TRBD2. V lost 4 bases, J lost 4 bases, and 15 bases stayed unmatched. CDR1 and CDR2 from the germline V gene are LGHNA and YSLEER. The CDR3 consists of 19 residues. The CDR3, as DNA: TGCGCCAGCAGCCCCCACCCGGGACTAGCGGGAGTTTCAGTATACGAGCAGTACTTC. This sequence encodes CASSPHPGLAGVSVYEQYF.

This clonotype was seen at least ten times. The rearrangement links TRBV24-1 to TRBJ2-3; D is uncertain. The CDR3 runs to 13 residues. Trimming pared 1 base from V and 3 bases from J, leaving 4 bases between. In germline, CDR1 is KGHDR, CDR2 SFDVKD. This chain's CDR3 is CATSDFRTDTQYF. CDR3 bases: TGTGCCACCAGTGATTTTCGGACAGATACGCAGTATTTT.